The TCR beta chain under discussion was sequenced for a study of cytomegalovirus exposure and HLA in healthy donors. Overall study: A prior analysis found about 120 million unique TCR beta sequences from 150 million to 200 million T cells.

On this clone: Its antigen is not known.

General study results and limits: Cytomegalovirus-associated status was assigned to more than 150 TCR beta chains. It is likely that the observed cluster of highly shared sequence variants was a sequencing artifact.

Amplification used 60 Vbeta primers and 13 Jbeta primers. The table came from immunoSEQ multiplex PCR; TCRdb's copy has only in-frame clones and leaves some out. The sample includes fewer than 200,000 clones, roughly 80% of them seen just once. CDR1 and CDR2 from the germline V gene are LNHNV and YYDKDF (reference sequence). The CDR3 is 19 residues long. The trim removed 5 bases at V and 0 bases at J, leaving 12 bases unmatched. Sequenced input: PBMCs. This sequence originates from a middle-aged man in good health and CMV-seropositive. J is TRBJ1-4 and V is TRBV15; 10 positions match TRBD1. CDR3: CATSRRQGAGYATNEKLFF. CDR3 DNA sequence: TGTGCCACCAGCCGAAGACAGGGGGCAGGATATGCAACTAATGAAAAACTGTTTTTT.